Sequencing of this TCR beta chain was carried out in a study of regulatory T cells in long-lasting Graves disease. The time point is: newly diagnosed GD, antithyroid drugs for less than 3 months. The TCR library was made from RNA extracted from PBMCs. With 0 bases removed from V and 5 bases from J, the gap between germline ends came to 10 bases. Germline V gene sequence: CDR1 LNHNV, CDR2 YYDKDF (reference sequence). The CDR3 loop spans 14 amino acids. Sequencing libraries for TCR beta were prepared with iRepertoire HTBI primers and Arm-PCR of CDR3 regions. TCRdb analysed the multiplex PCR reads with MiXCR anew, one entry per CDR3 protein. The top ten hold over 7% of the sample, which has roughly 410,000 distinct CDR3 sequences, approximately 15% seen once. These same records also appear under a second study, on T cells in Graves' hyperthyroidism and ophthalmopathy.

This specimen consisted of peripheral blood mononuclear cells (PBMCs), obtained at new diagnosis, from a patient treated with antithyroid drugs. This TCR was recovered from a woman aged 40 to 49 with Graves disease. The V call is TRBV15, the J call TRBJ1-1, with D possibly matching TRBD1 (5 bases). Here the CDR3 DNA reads TGTGCCACCAGCAGAGAGTGGGGCGCGACTGAAGCTTTCTTT. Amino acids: CATSREWGATEAFF.